This T cell receptor beta chain was documented in a study of patients and donors after allogeneic stem cell transplantation. The CDR3 totals 15 residues. The germline CDR1 and CDR2 sequences are SEHNR and FQNEAQ (reference sequence). The V and J ends lost 2 bases and 0 bases respectively, with 11 bases between them. TCRdb itself ran the RT-PCR reads through MiXCR, one entry per CDR3 protein. Of about 110,000 distinct CDR3 sequences listed, 35% are singletons. The sequence was collected from a human donor who was either an allogeneic HSCT recipient or a stem cell or donor lymphocyte infusion donor (not recorded which). It is not recorded whose cells these are; they may come from a transplant donor. The chain combines TRBV7-9 with TRBJ2-7; D not resolved. Sequencing input: blood, either unsorted or a sorted T cell fraction (not recorded which). Here the CDR3 DNA reads TGTGCCAGCAGCTTAAGTGGAAAGGGCTCCTACGAGCAGTACTTC. This gives the protein CASSLSGKGSYEQYF.